There are a few counts of the clone carrying this T cell receptor beta chain. The CDR3 runs 15 residues. V dropped 0 bases and J dropped 6 bases, with 14 bases sitting between them. CDR1 and CDR2 (germline): LGHNA, YSLEER. TCRbeta library preparation incorporated unique molecular identifiers. TCRdb re-analysed the PCR reads in MiXCR, keeping a single row per CDR3 protein. Among about 100,000 distinct CDR3 sequences listed, about 6.4% were seen once. This sample is drawn from a study of T-cell reconstitution after alpha-beta-depleted transplantation in children. This specimen was PBMCs, mostly from graft donor cells, taken 360 days after TCRalphabeta/CD19-depleted stem cell transplant. This chain joins TRBV4-3 and TRBJ1-2, with D unclear. The sequence came from a male patient between 2 and 10 years old who had a stem cell transplant for acute lymphoblastic leukemia, so the T cells may come from the graft donor. CDR3 sequence: CASSQDLGGRNGYTF. CDR3 coding DNA: TGCGCCAGCAGCCAAGATCTGGGCGGGCGGAATGGCTACACCTTC.